This entry lists 8 T cell receptor beta chains sequenced from one sample in a study of shared clonotypes between healthy human individuals. CD45RO-negative CD8 cells positively selected for CCR7 made up the naive population, which excluded terminally differentiated effector memory CD45RA+ cells. Sequencing used immunoSEQ multiplex PCR; TCRdb keeps in-frame clones, though not all of them. The sample has about 750,000 clones, 92% seen once. The sample taken for sequencing was naive CD8+ T cells sorted from blood. The source is a man aged 25-45 years in good health.

This chain joins TRBV7-2 and TRBJ1-1; D possibly corresponds to TRBD1 (6 bases). V lost 1 base, J lost 5 bases, and 11 bases lay in between. From germline, CDR1 is SGHTA and CDR2 FQGNSA. CDR3 length: 14 amino acids. CDR3 loop: CASSLDRAGTEAFF. CDR3 coding DNA: TGTGCCAGCAGCTTAGACAGGGCCGGTACTGAAGCTTTCTTT.

The gene calls are TRBV19 and TRBJ1-2, with TRBD1 matching over 7 bases. The V gene end was trimmed by 9 bases and the J gene end by 3 bases; junction bases not matched to a gene: 7. Germline CDR1 LNHDA, CDR2 SQIVND (reference sequence). This CDR3 is built from 13 residues. CDR3 sequence (DNA): TGTGCCAGCAGCGACAGGGATCACTATGGCTACACCTTC. The encoded protein is CASSDRDHYGYTF.

This chain links TRBV9 with TRBJ1-2; D not resolved. The germline V and J ends were trimmed by 7 bases and 0 bases, with 10 bases remaining between them. CDR1 is SGDLS and CDR2 is YYNGEE in the germline V gene. The CDR3 runs 13 residues. CDR3 DNA sequence: TGTGCCAGCGGGGAAACTTCTAACTATGGCTACACCTTC. This codes for CASGETSNYGYTF.

The chain joins TRBV9 to TRBJ1-2, with D maybe TRBD1 (5 bases). V dropped 4 bases and J dropped 5 bases, with 18 bases sitting between them. CDR3 length equals 15 residues. Germline CDR1 and CDR2: SGDLS and YYNGEE. CDR3 DNA sequence: TGTGCCAGCAGCATCGGGACGGAGGGGACTTATGGCTACACCTTC. It is translated as CASSIGTEGTYGYTF.

This clone has only one observation. Other DNA sequences of this sample code for an identical CDR3. The chain recombines TRBV27 with TRBJ2-1; D gene uncertain. With 3 bases removed from V and 3 bases from J, the gap between germline ends came to 6 bases. This CDR3 is 13 amino acids long. Germline V CDR1 and CDR2: MNHEY, SMNVEV (reference sequence). The CDR3 loop is CASSFGGYNEQFF. In nucleotides, the CDR3 is TGTGCCAGCAGTTTTGGCGGCTACAATGAGCAGTTCTTC.

This chain links TRBV4-1 with TRBJ2-5; weak D call: TRBD1 (6 bases). With 2 bases removed from V and 1 base from J, the gap between germline ends came to 8 bases. Per germline, CDR1 MGHRA and CDR2 YSYEKL. The CDR3 length is 14 residues. CDR3 protein: CASSQWDTQETQYF. CDR3 sequence (DNA): TGCGCCAGCAGCCAATGGGACACCCAAGAGACCCAGTACTTC.

This sequence joins TRBV7-9 and TRBJ2-7, with TRBD2 matching over 13 bases. V trimming: 5 bases; J trimming: 5 bases; junction bases outside the gene matches: 6. In germline, CDR1 is SEHNR, CDR2 FQNEAQ (reference sequence). This CDR3 spans 15 amino acids. CDR3 sequence: CASSQTSGRFHEQYF. CDR3 DNA sequence: TGTGCCAGCAGCCAGACTAGCGGGAGGTTTCACGAGCAGTACTTC.

This clone has a single count. V is TRBV27 and J is TRBJ2-3; a possible D gene is TRBD1 (6 bases). V lost 3 bases to trimming and J lost 2 bases, with 9 bases between them. This CDR3 has 14 residues. Germline assignment: CDR1 MNHEY and CDR2 SMNVEV (reference sequence). The CDR3 reads CASSFLGATDTQYF. CDR3 in DNA: TGTGCCAGCAGTTTCTTGGGGGCCACAGATACGCAGTATTTT.